This entry describes one T cell receptor (beta chain). This clonotype was counted only a few times. Its antigen remains unidentified. No quality values exist for individual bases; no much larger clone is one base distant. The CDR3 contains 13 residues, cysteine and phenylalanine counted. The sequence is cut down to CDR3 DNA, 39 bases in frame from base 1. V was cut back by 3 bases and J by 7 bases, leaving a gap of 13 bases between them. CDR1 MNHEY and CDR2 SVGAGI are derived from the germline V gene. The listed sequencing device is Illumina HiSeq 2500. TCR beta libraries were prepared by quantitative 5'-RACE with molecular barcodes. The published analysis was carried out like this. A new computational method based on a probabilistic model of VDJ rearrangement was used to identify disease-linked TCR variants. TCRdb reworked the public reads: Q25 trimming with fastp, MiXCR clone assembly, productive beta chains retained. One record per CDR3 amino acid sequence lists the most common genes and DNA. TCRdb assigned the V and J calls; the authors' analysis was not used. This sample is represented by a few hundred thousand distinct CDR3 sequences; about 20% of them were singletons. The ten largest clones take up 3.5% of the sample.

This sample stems from a study of CD8 T cells in ankylosing spondylitis (dated by TCRdb to 2016 to 2017). For the wider study: The study profiled T cell receptor beta repertoires in healthy donors and ankylosing spondylitis patients to find disease-linked TCR variants. The full study cohort was made up of 25 ankylosing spondylitis patients and approximately 100 healthy donors. Peripheral blood was sampled, and synovial fluid was also collected from ankylosing spondylitis patients. The paper as a whole reports these results and caveats: Blood from ankylosing spondylitis patients appeared to be characterized by a TCR beta motif composed of eight highly homologous amino acid variants. The disease-linked clones were reported as significantly enriched in matched synovial fluid samples from ankylosing spondylitis patients. Some of the motif variants had been reported before in the synovial fluid and blood of reactive arthritis patients, a finding that suggests common disease-initiation mechanisms. The disease-linked clones showed a CD8+ phenotype and occurred at relatively low frequencies in peripheral blood.

This receptor was identified in a female donor with ankylosing spondylitis or in good health (not recorded which). Specimen: blood, either unsorted or a sorted T cell fraction (not recorded which). The V gene is TRBV6-5 and the J gene is TRBJ2-7, with a weak D call of TRBD2 (6 bases match). This receptor has the CDR3 CASSYGGSGEQYF. The sequenced DNA is TGTGCCAGCAGTTATGGGGGGTCGGGGGAGCAGTACTTC.